Given below is one TCR beta chain in context. J gave up 2 bases and V 7 bases, and 6 bases lay outside the gene matches. Germline CDR1 is SGHAT and CDR2 is FQNNGV. CDR3 length equals 14 residues. Sequenced by immunoSEQ multiplex PCR; TCRdb stores in-frame clones only, minus some. The table includes around 80,000 clones, 65% to 90% detected once. The source of the sample is a study of blood T cell repertoires in COVID-19. Across the study: The study drew acute and convalescent COVID-19 samples from the United States, Italy and Spain.

V gene TRBV11-2 combines with J gene TRBJ2-7, with 9 bases matching TRBD2. The TCR originated in a man aged 50 to 60 with COVID-19, enrolled during active disease. Material: peripheral blood. DNA of the CDR3: TGTGCCAGCACCGTGACTAGCGGAACCTACGAGCAGTACTTC. Its translation: CASTVTSGTYEQYF.